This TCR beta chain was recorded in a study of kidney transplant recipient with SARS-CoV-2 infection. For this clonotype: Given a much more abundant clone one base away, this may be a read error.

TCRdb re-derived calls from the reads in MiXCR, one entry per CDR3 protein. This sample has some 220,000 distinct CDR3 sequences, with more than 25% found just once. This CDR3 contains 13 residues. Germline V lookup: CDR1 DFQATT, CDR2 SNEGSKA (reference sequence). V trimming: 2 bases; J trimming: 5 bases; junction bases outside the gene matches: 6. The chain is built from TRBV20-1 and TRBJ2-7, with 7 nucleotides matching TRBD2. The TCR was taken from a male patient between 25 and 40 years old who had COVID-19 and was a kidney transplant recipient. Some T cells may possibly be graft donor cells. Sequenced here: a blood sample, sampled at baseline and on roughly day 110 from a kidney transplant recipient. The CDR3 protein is CSARPGGGNEQYF. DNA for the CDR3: TGCAGTGCTAGACCGGGCGGGGGAAACGAGCAGTACTTC.